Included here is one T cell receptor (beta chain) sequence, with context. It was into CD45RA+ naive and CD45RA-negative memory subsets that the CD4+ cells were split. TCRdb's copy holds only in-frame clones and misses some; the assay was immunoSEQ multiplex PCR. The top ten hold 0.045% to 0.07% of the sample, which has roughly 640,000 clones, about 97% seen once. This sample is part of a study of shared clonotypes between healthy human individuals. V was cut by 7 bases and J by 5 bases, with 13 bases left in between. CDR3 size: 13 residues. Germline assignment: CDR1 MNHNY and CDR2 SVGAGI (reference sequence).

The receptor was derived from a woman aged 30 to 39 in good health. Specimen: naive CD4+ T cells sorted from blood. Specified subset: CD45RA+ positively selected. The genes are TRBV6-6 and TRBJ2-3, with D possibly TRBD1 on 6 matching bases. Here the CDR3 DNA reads TGTGCCAGCAAGCCAGGGGTAGTAGATACGCAGTATTTT. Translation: CASKPGVVDTQYF.